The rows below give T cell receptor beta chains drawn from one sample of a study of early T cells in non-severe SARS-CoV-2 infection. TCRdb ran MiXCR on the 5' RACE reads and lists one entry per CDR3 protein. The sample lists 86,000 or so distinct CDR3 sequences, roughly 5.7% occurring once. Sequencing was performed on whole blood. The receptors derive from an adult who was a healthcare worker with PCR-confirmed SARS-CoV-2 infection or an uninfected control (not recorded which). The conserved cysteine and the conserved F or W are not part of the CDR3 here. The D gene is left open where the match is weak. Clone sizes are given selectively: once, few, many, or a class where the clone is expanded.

CDR3: ASSLPTEGGEQF; J: TRBJ2-1; V: TRBV11-2; D: .; size: few
CDR3: ASALVETQY; J: TRBJ2-5; V: TRBV2; D: .; size: .
CDR3: ASTRTPDSENTIY; J: TRBJ1-3; V: TRBV18; D: .; size: .
CDR3: ASSLDWLAGGWGETQY; J: TRBJ2-5; V: TRBV11-2; D: TRBD2; size: .
CDR3: SGDLGTEAF; J: TRBJ1-1; V: TRBV29-1; D: .; size: few
CDR3: ASSTGRGGLNQPQH; J: TRBJ1-5; V: TRBV6-2/TRBV6-3; D: .; size: many
CDR3: ASSGQGFREETQY; J: TRBJ2-5; V: TRBV2; D: TRBD1; size: few
CDR3: AWSTLDFGDSSSYEQY; J: TRBJ2-7; V: TRBV30; D: .; size: few
CDR3: ASTRAGGQDTQY; J: TRBJ2-3; V: TRBV6-6; D: TRBD2; size: few
CDR3: ASSQPRQGSFGEQY; J: TRBJ2-7; V: TRBV3-1; D: TRBD1; size: few
CDR3: ASSFLQGGSSNSPLH; J: TRBJ1-6; V: TRBV7-2; D: .; size: many
CDR3: AWSGTHRGREQY; J: TRBJ2-7; V: TRBV30; D: TRBD1; size: many
CDR3: ASSPLTGPNNEQF; J: TRBJ2-1; V: TRBV18; D: TRBD1; size: many
CDR3: SARDSMNTEAF; J: TRBJ1-1; V: TRBV20-1; D: TRBD1; size: few
CDR3: ASSQEGPGGPGELF; J: TRBJ2-2; V: TRBV3-1; D: TRBD1; size: many
CDR3: ASSLVGGQALNTEAF; J: TRBJ1-1; V: TRBV11-2; D: TRBD1; size: many
CDR3: ASSLGSGISGYT; J: TRBJ1-2; V: TRBV5-1; D: .; size: many
CDR3: ASSGQGIRLDEQY; J: TRBJ2-7; V: TRBV2; D: TRBD1; size: few
CDR3: ASSQDSQGQETQY; J: TRBJ2-5; V: TRBV14; D: .; size: many
CDR3: ASSPGPGTTEQY; J: TRBJ2-7; V: TRBV3-1; D: .; size: .
CDR3: ASSRRYYNEQF; J: TRBJ2-1; V: TRBV7-2; D: .; size: many
CDR3: ASSQGETGELF; J: TRBJ2-2; V: TRBV3-1; D: .; size: many
CDR3: ASSGRDRAVTDTGELF; J: TRBJ2-2; V: TRBV7-9; D: TRBD1; size: many
CDR3: ASSYSVSTGELF; J: TRBJ2-2; V: TRBV6-6; D: .; size: few
CDR3: ASSDHRVAGGVEQF; J: TRBJ2-1; V: TRBV6-6; D: TRBD2; size: many
CDR3: SASTGIVVGYT; J: TRBJ1-2; V: TRBV20-1; D: TRBD1; size: .
CDR3: ASSALDRGNTEAF; J: TRBJ1-1; V: TRBV6-1; D: TRBD1; size: few
CDR3: SARGTPRNEQF; J: TRBJ2-1; V: TRBV20-1; D: .; size: many
CDR3: ASSQQGSPWASPLH; J: TRBJ1-6; V: TRBV14; D: .; size: many
CDR3: ASSHRHSYEQY; J: TRBJ2-7; V: TRBV4-3; D: .; size: few
CDR3: ANGQEKGYEQY; J: TRBJ2-7; V: TRBV21-1; D: .; size: .
CDR3: ASSEEGSYNSPLH; J: TRBJ1-6; V: TRBV2; D: .; size: many
CDR3: ASSRTLDEQF; J: TRBJ2-1; V: TRBV7-2; D: .; size: few